Presented here are 11 T cell receptor beta chains from one specimen sequenced in a study of shared clonotypes between healthy human individuals. Clones were read by immunoSEQ multiplex PCR, and TCRdb kept only the in-frame ones, dropping some. This table holds 2,500,000 or so clones, 85% to 95% found once. What was sequenced was naive CD4+ T cells from PBMCs. Subset noted: CD45RA+ positively selected. The source of these receptors is a man aged 18 to 30 in good health. Some clones in this sample may be carry-over from other donors' samples.

This chain links TRBV5-1 with TRBJ1-4; D is undetermined. V was cut by 2 bases and J by 7 bases, with 12 bases left in between. The CDR3 is 14 amino acids. CDR1 and CDR2 (germline): SGHRS, YFSETQ. The CDR3 sequence: CASSLRTLGEKLFF. CDR3 nucleotide sequence: TGCGCCAGCAGCTTACGGACGTTGGGTGAAAAACTGTTTTTT.

The J gene is TRBJ2-7, the V gene TRBV28, with TRBD2 identical over 10 bases. Trimming cost V 1 base and J 7 bases; bases outside gene matches: 10. CDR1 is MDHEN and CDR2 is SYDVKM in the germline V gene. The CDR3 is made up of 16 amino acids. As DNA, the CDR3 is TGTGCCAGCAGTTTATCTCCTAGCGGGAGATGGTATGAGCAGTACTTC. Translated: CASSLSPSGRWYEQYF.

The rearrangement joins TRBV11-2 to TRBJ1-2, with D tentatively TRBD1 (6 bases). Germline-derived CDR1 and CDR2 are SGHAT and FQNNGV. Trimming stripped 6 bases from V and 3 bases from J, with 20 bases between. CDR3 length: 16 residues. In nucleotides, the CDR3 is TGTGCCAGCAGTCCACTTACGAAGGGACACCACTATGGCTACACCTTC. It translates to CASSPLTKGHHYGYTF.

The J gene is TRBJ2-5, the V gene TRBV5-6; D not certain. V lost 1 base to trimming and J lost 0 bases, with 7 bases between them. Germline V CDR1 and CDR2: SGHDT, YYEEEE. CDR3 length: 14 amino acids. CDR3 sequence reads: CASSLMGYQETQYF. In DNA, the CDR3 is TGTGCCAGCAGCTTGATGGGGTACCAAGAGACCCAGTACTTC.

As regards this clone: This sample also contains other DNA sequences that code for the same CDR3. The chain combines TRBV15 with TRBJ2-1; no firm D call. This CDR3 contains 12 residues. CDR1 and CDR2 (germline): LNHNV, YYDKDF (reference sequence). V was cut by 3 bases and J by 4 bases, with 4 bases left in between. The CDR3 spells CATSRGYNEQFF. CDR3 sequence (DNA): TGTGCCACCAGCAGGGGGTACAATGAGCAGTTCTTC.

V usage is TRBV4-1 and J usage is TRBJ1-5; 8 bases line up with TRBD1. CDR1 and CDR2 from the germline V gene are MGHRA and YSYEKL. J lost 5 bases, V lost 5 bases, and 8 bases had no gene match. The CDR3 totals 15 residues. CDR3 protein: CASSTRQGQDQPQHF. In nucleotides, the CDR3 is TGCGCCAGCAGCACCCGACAGGGGCAGGATCAGCCCCAGCATTTT.

The CDR3 sequence is CASSEFGSRNEQFF. For the CDR3, the DNA is TGTGCCAGCAGTGAATTTGGCAGTAGAAATGAGCAGTTCTTC. This chain uses TRBV25-1 with TRBJ2-1; D remains unclear. Per the germline V gene, CDR1 is MGHDK and CDR2 is SYGVNS. V lost 1 base and J lost 7, with 11 bases in between. The CDR3 sequence is 14 residues long.

J is TRBJ2-7 and V is TRBV7-6; tentatively, D is TRBD1 (5 bases). Germline V gives CDR1 SGHVS, CDR2 FNYEAQ. The CDR3 consists of 16 residues. Trimming cost V 1 base and J 6 bases, with 19 bases left between them. CDR3 amino acids: CASSLDGALGSGEQYF. Written as DNA, the CDR3 is TGTGCCAGCAGCTTAGATGGGGCCCTCGGGTCGGGCGAGCAGTACTTC.

The chain links TRBV2 to TRBJ2-4; D might be TRBD2 (5 bases). The CDR3 is 12 amino acids. Germline V gene sequence: CDR1 SNHLY, CDR2 FYNNEI. With 6 bases removed from V and 8 bases from J, the gap between germline ends came to 11 bases. Here the CDR3 reads CASSRERDIQYF. The CDR3 nucleotides are TGTGCCAGCAGCCGGGAAAGGGACATTCAGTACTTC.

The V call is TRBV28, the J call TRBJ2-7, with TRBD2 identical over 10 bases. This CDR3 is 14 amino acids long. With V trimmed by 4 bases and J by 5 bases, 5 bases remained unmatched. CDR1 and CDR2 (germline): MDHEN, SYDVKM. DNA of the CDR3: TGTGCCAGCAGTTCCGGGACTAGCGTCAACGAGCAGTACTTC. Protein sequence: CASSSGTSVNEQYF.

This chain connects TRBV28 to TRBJ1-2; 7 positions match TRBD1. The CDR3 is made up of 15 amino acids. Germline-derived CDR1 and CDR2 are MDHEN and SYDVKM. J gave up 2 bases and V 3 bases, and 6 bases lay outside the gene matches. This CDR3 reads CASSFLTGSNYGYTF. CDR3 bases: TGTGCCAGCAGTTTTTTGACAGGGTCAAACTATGGCTACACCTTC.